The 31 T cell receptor beta chains listed next were all sequenced from one sample in a study of T cells in Graves' hyperthyroidism and ophthalmopathy. What was amplified from RNA transcripts were TCR beta CDR3 regions. Researchers ran a first-round RT-PCR on the TCR CDR3 using the HTBI primer set. TCRdb reprocessed the multiplex PCR reads via MiXCR and lists one record per CDR3 protein. This table has about 290,000 distinct CDR3 sequences, approximately 15% appearing once. Source material: blood. Receptors were obtained from a woman between 35 and 50 years old with Graves' hyperthyroidism.

In this sample, this clonotype turned up a few times. CDR3 nucleotides: TGTGCCAGTAGTTGGGGGGGCGTTTATGGCTACACCTTC. Translated, it gives CASSWGGVYGYTF. V is TRBV19 and J is TRBJ1-2; a weak D match, TRBD1 (6 bases). Deletions cut 5 bases from V and 5 bases from J, with 12 bases between. The CDR3 runs 13 residues. Germline loops: CDR1 LNHDA, CDR2 SQIVND (reference sequence).

This clonotype has a count of ten or more. CDR3 loop: CASSQTSTGWEYGYTF. DNA of the CDR3: TGCGCCAGCAGCCAAACCTCGACAGGGTGGGAATATGGCTACACCTTC. The rearrangement links TRBV5-1 to TRBJ1-2; 7 positions match TRBD1. V dropped 4 bases and J dropped 5; count of bases not matched to a gene: 14. The CDR3 has 16 amino acids. Germline loops: CDR1 SGHRS, CDR2 YFSETQ.

This clonotype has ten or more counts. The genes are TRBV28 and TRBJ1-2; D gene ambiguous. V dropped 3 bases and J dropped 4 bases, with 6 bases sitting between them. Per the germline V gene, CDR1 is MDHEN and CDR2 is SYDVKM. The CDR3 consists of 12 residues. The DNA of the CDR3 is TGTGCCAGCAGTTTGCAACTCTATGGCTACACCTTC. Residues: CASSLQLYGYTF.

The chain employs TRBV28 and TRBJ2-7; 10 nucleotides line up with TRBD2. The CDR3 runs to 19 residues. V lost 2 bases, J lost 0 bases, and 13 bases stayed unmatched. Germline CDR1 and CDR2: MDHEN and SYDVKM. This CDR3 is CASSLRRSGRAELSYEQYF. CDR3 in DNA: TGTGCCAGCAGTTTAAGACGCAGCGGGAGGGCTGAGCTCTCCTACGAGCAGTACTTC.

This clonotype was observed at least ten times. The CDR3 is CASSLAGGLSGEQFF. In DNA, the CDR3 is TGTGCCAGCAGTTTGGCGGGAGGGCTATCCGGTGAGCAGTTCTTC. The chain couples TRBV28 to TRBJ2-1; 9 bases align to TRBD2. The CDR3 sequence is 15 residues long. Germline CDR1 reads MDHEN; CDR2 reads SYDVKM. V lost 3 bases to trimming and J lost 9 bases; unmatched junction nucleotides: 9.

This clonotype was counted at least ten times. J is TRBJ2-1 and V is TRBV24-1; maybe TRBD2 (6 bases). This CDR3 spans 13 amino acids. Trimming took 2 bases from V and 7 from J, leaving 8 bases between them. Germline CDR1 KGHDR, CDR2 SFDVKD. CDR3 amino acids: CATSDWRDNEQFF. The CDR3 bases are TGTGCCACCAGTGATTGGCGGGATAATGAGCAGTTCTTC.

This clonotype was counted many times. The CDR3 sequence: CASSLVGGTTYNEQFF. As DNA, the CDR3 is TGTGCCAGCAGCTTAGTAGGCGGGACAACCTACAATGAGCAGTTCTTC. The rearrangement links TRBV7-2 to TRBJ2-1, with D perhaps being TRBD1 or TRBD2 (6 bases each). V was clipped by 1 base and J by 2 bases, with 12 bases between them. The CDR3 is 16 residues long. Germline lookup yields CDR1 SGHTA and CDR2 FQGNSA.

The chain uses TRBV19 and TRBJ1-6, with D unresolved. V dropped 1 base and J dropped 10 bases, with 14 bases sitting between them. Germline lookup yields CDR1 LNHDA and CDR2 SQIVND (reference sequence). The CDR3 covers 15 residues. The chain's CDR3 is CASSIGEGIGSPLHF. The DNA of the CDR3 is TGTGCCAGTAGTATAGGCGAGGGAATAGGATCACCCCTCCACTTT.

This clonotype was seen a few times. The J gene is TRBJ1-2, the V gene TRBV30; 7 positions agree with TRBD1. The germline gives CDR1 GTSNPN, CDR2 SVGIG (reference sequence). CDR3 length: 14 residues. After removal of 1 base from V and 4 bases from J, the junction contained 6 bases not matched to a gene. The CDR3 protein is CAWSENRGRYGYTF. The CDR3 region has the DNA TGTGCCTGGAGTGAGAACAGGGGCCGCTATGGCTACACCTTC.

This clonotype was observed many times. V gene TRBV2 combines with J gene TRBJ1-2, with D unresolved. Germline assignment: CDR1 SNHLY and CDR2 FYNNEI. There are 13 residues in the CDR3. The V end lost 6 bases, the J end lost 3 bases, and 11 bases lay between the germline ends. The CDR3 DNA follows: TGTGCCAGCAGCCCCACAGTTCACTATGGCTACACCTTC. Residues: CASSPTVHYGYTF.

In DNA, the CDR3 is TGTGCCAGTACTCAGCGGGCGGGGGAGACCCAGTACTTC. Its translation: CASTQRAGETQYF. The V gene is TRBV19, the J gene TRBJ2-5, with D perhaps TRBD2 (6 bases). The CDR3 is 13 residues long. The germline V gene encodes CDR1 LNHDA and CDR2 SQIVND (reference sequence). Trimming cost V 7 bases and J 5 bases, with 14 bases left between them. Supplemented by reference TRBV19 and TRBJ2-5, the full variable domain reads DGGITQSPKYLFRKEGQNVTLSCEQNLNHDAMYWYRQDPGQGLRLIYYSQIVNDFQKGDIAEGYSVSREKKESFPLTVTSAQKNPTAFYLCASTQRAGETQYFGPGTRLLVL.

This clonotype has only a few counts. The V and J genes are TRBV15 and TRBJ2-2, with D uncertain. This CDR3 has 14 amino acids. Trimming stripped 2 bases from V and 4 bases from J, with 8 bases between. Germline assignment: CDR1 LNHNV and CDR2 YYDKDF (reference sequence). The CDR3 region is CATSRPDRTGELFF. The CDR3 nucleotides are TGTGCCACCAGCAGACCTGACCGCACCGGGGAGCTGTTTTTT. Looking up the rest from reference TRBV15 and TRBJ2-2 gives the full variable domain: DAMVIQNPRYQVTQFGKPVTLSCSQTLNHNVMYWYQQKSSQAPKLLFHYYDKDFNNEADTPDNFQSRRPNTSFCFLDIRSPGLGDTAMYLCATSRPDRTGELFFGEGSRLTVL.

The rearrangement links TRBV9 to TRBJ2-1; TRBD1 agrees at 7 bases. The J segment lost 9 bases and the V segment lost 0 bases, leaving 9 bases of the junction unmatched. The germline CDR1 and CDR2 sequences are SGDLS and YYNGEE. The length of the CDR3 is 15 residues. The CDR3 spells CASSVDLRQGGEQFF. Written as DNA, the CDR3 is TGTGCCAGCAGCGTAGATCTTAGACAGGGTGGTGAGCAGTTCTTC.

As regards this clonotype: Being one base from a much bigger clone, this may be a read error. The CDR3 coding sequence is TGCGCCAGCAGCCCCTGGTGGCAGGACCAAGAGACCCAGTACTTC. Protein sequence: CASSPWWQDQETQYF. V gene TRBV10-2 combines with J gene TRBJ2-5; D remains ambiguous. This CDR3 spans 15 amino acids. Germline CDR1 reads WSHSY; CDR2 reads SAAADI. V was cut by 6 bases and J by 0 bases, with 14 bases left in between.

In this sample, this clonotype turned up many times. The rearrangement joins TRBV28 to TRBJ2-5; 8 positions match TRBD1. Germline CDR1 reads MDHEN; CDR2 reads SYDVKM. V lost 3 bases and J lost 7; bases outside the gene matches: 10. The CDR3 is made up of 15 amino acids. CDR3 sequence reads: CASSLMAQGAGTQYF. CDR3 in DNA: TGTGCCAGCAGTTTGATGGCCCAGGGGGCGGGGACCCAGTACTTC.

This clonotype was seen once. CDR3 bases: TGCGCCAGCAGCCTGGCGGCGGGACTAGCGGACAATGAGCAGTACTTC. It specifies CASSLAAGLADNEQYF. The chain joins TRBV5-1 to TRBJ2-1; 11 nucleotides line up with TRBD2. TRBJ2-7 explains the end of the DNA better; the J call may be wrong. CDR3 length: 16 amino acids. CDR1 SGHRS and CDR2 YFSETQ come from the germline V gene.

This sequence joins TRBV7-9 and TRBJ1-6, with TRBD1 matching over 9 bases. After removal of 4 bases from V and 10 bases from J, the junction contained 5 bases not matched to a gene. Germline assignment: CDR1 SEHNR and CDR2 FQNEAQ (reference sequence). The CDR3 totals 14 residues. The CDR3 nucleotides read TGTGCCAGCAGCTCGACAGGGGGAAGATCACCCCTCCACTTT. Its protein is CASSSTGGRSPLHF.

This clonotype appeared many times. The V and J genes are TRBV2 and TRBJ1-4; no definite D call. The V gene lost 5 bases and the J gene lost 0 bases, with 7 bases spanning the gap. The length of the CDR3 is 14 residues. The V gene's germline CDR1 is SNHLY and CDR2 FYNNEI. CDR3 protein: CASSKTATNEKLFF. The CDR3 DNA follows: TGTGCCAGCAGTAAGACCGCAACTAATGAAAAACTGTTTTTT.

This clonotype was observed many times. The chain couples TRBV2 to TRBJ2-2; D remains unclear. The CDR3 spans 14 residues. V lost 5 bases and J lost 6, with 13 bases in between. Germline V gene sequence: CDR1 SNHLY, CDR2 FYNNEI. CDR3 coding DNA: TGTGCCAGCAGTCCTAGTCCGTGGGCCGGGGAGCTGTTTTTT. The encoded protein is CASSPSPWAGELFF.

This clonotype was counted at least ten times. The V call is TRBV20-1, the J call TRBJ2-1; D not certain. The CDR3 is 13 amino acids. Per germline, CDR1 DFQATT and CDR2 SNEGSKA (reference sequence). Between the trimmed V and J ends, which lost 3 bases and 7 bases, there was a span of 13 bases. The chain's CDR3 is CSASVWARNEQFF. In nucleotides, the CDR3 is TGCAGTGCTAGTGTTTGGGCCAGAAATGAGCAGTTCTTC.

This clonotype was detected many times. The chain joins TRBV6-1 to TRBJ2-2; 11 bases match TRBD2. The germline CDR1 and CDR2 sequences are MNHNS and SASEGT. The CDR3 runs 16 residues. V lost 7 bases and J lost 5; bases outside the gene matches: 9. CDR3: CASNPLAGGGTGELFF. The CDR3 DNA follows: TGTGCCAGCAACCCCCTAGCGGGAGGAGGGACCGGGGAGCTGTTTTTT.

As regards this clonotype: This clone may be a read error of a much larger clone one base away. The gene calls are TRBV27 and TRBJ2-5; 9 bases map to TRBD1. The germline V gene encodes CDR1 MNHEY and CDR2 SMNVEV (reference sequence). The CDR3 loop spans 14 amino acids. V trimming: 5 bases; J trimming: 5 bases; junction bases outside the gene matches: 6. CDR3 in DNA: TGTGCCAGCAGTGCCCTGACAGGGGGGGAGACCCAGTACTTC. This encodes CASSALTGGETQYF.

This clonotype was observed at least ten times. The chain carries TRBV10-3 and TRBJ2-3; TRBD1 agrees at 9 bases. The CDR3 runs to 14 residues. Per the germline V gene, CDR1 is ENHRY and CDR2 is SYGVKD. Germline trimming cut 4 bases from V and 1 base from J; bases unmatched to any gene: 0. The CDR3, as DNA: TGTGCCATCAGTGGGACAGGGGGCACAGATACGCAGTATTTT. Translated, it gives CAISGTGGTDTQYF.

Ten or more counts support this clonotype. The V call is TRBV7-4, the J call TRBJ1-3; 7 bases line up with TRBD1. The germline V gene has CDR1 SGHVT and CDR2 SQSDAQ. The CDR3 loop spans 16 amino acids. The V and J ends lost 5 bases and 0 bases, in that order; junction bases with no gene match: 7. Here the CDR3 DNA reads TGTGCCAGCAGCCAAAGGACAGGCATCTCTGGAAACACCATATATTTT. This encodes CASSQRTGISGNTIYF.

In its sample, this clonotype was seen a few times. This chain uses TRBV18 with TRBJ1-3, with unresolved D. CDR1 and CDR2 from the germline V gene are KGHSH and LQKENI. This CDR3 is 15 amino acids long. The V end lost 3 bases, the J end lost 1 base, and 10 bases lay between the germline ends. CDR3 coding DNA: TGTGCCAGCTCACCTCCGAATCAGTCTGGAAACACCATATATTTT. It encodes CASSPPNQSGNTIYF.

V usage is TRBV20-1 and J usage is TRBJ2-2, with 7 positions matching TRBD2. CDR1 is DFQATT, CDR2 SNEGSKA, per germline (reference sequence). V shed 3 bases, J shed 4 bases, and the junction held 8 bases outside the gene matches. The length of the CDR3 is 15 residues. DNA for the CDR3: TGCAGTGCTAGTCCGGCTAGCGGACTCACCGGGGAGCTGTTTTTT. As protein: CSASPASGLTGELFF.

As regards this clonotype: At one end, the junction sequence differs from germline, possibly due to a read error. The chain uses TRBV7-7 and TRBJ2-3; perhaps TRBD2 as D (6 bases). The CDR3 runs 14 residues. The germline V gene encodes CDR1 SSHAT and CDR2 FNYEAQ (reference sequence). In DNA, the CDR3 is TGTGCTAGCAGCTTTACGGGGGGCACAGATACGCAGTATTTT. Amino acid sequence: CASSFTGGTDTQYF.

This clonotype was recorded at least ten times. The chain uses TRBV6-6 and TRBJ2-5, with D possibly matching TRBD1 (5 bases). Per germline, CDR1 MNHNY and CDR2 SVGAGI (reference sequence). The V end lost 4 bases, the J end lost 5 bases, and 11 bases lay between the germline ends. The CDR3 length is 13 residues. The CDR3 nucleotides are TGTGCCAGCAGTTCTACTCCAGGGGAGACCCAGTACTTC. Translated, it gives CASSSTPGETQYF.

In this sample, this clonotype turned up many times. The chain employs TRBV12-3 or TRBV12-4 and TRBJ1-2; D ambiguous. The CDR3 sequence is 14 residues long. Trimming removed 5 bases from V and 2 bases from J, with 12 bases in between. The CDR3 region is CASSPGEANYGYTF. CDR3 nucleotides: TGTGCCAGCAGTCCCGGGGAGGCGAACTATGGCTACACCTTC.

This clonotype was seen repeatedly, ten times or more. This chain connects TRBV2 to TRBJ1-1; 12 positions match TRBD1. After removal of 11 bases from V and 1 base from J, the junction contained 5 bases not matched to a gene. CDR1 and CDR2 from the germline V gene are SNHLY and FYNNEI. This CDR3 has 14 residues. CDR3 DNA sequence: TGTGCCGTACCGGGACAGGGGGCGAACACTGAAGCTTTCTTT. Its translation is CAVPGQGANTEAFF.

This clonotype has at least ten counts. The rearrangement joins TRBV12-3 or TRBV12-4 to TRBJ1-1; D unclear. Trimming took 3 bases from V and 4 from J, leaving 9 bases between them. This CDR3 spans 13 amino acids. CDR3 in amino acids: CASSFGVVTEAFF. Here the CDR3 DNA reads TGTGCCAGCAGTTTCGGGGTCGTCACTGAAGCTTTCTTT.